These 21 T cell receptor beta chains originate from one sample sequenced in a study of shared clonotypes between healthy human individuals. Using immunoSEQ multiplex PCR, the repertoire was profiled, and TCRdb retains in-frame clones only, with some absent. The sample shows a few million clones, around nine tenths of them seen only once. Input material: naive CD4+ T cells sorted from blood. Noted subset: CD45RA+ positively selected. The origin of the receptors is a man in his late teens or twenties in good health.

The chain uses TRBV2 and TRBJ2-3; D not resolved. Germline loops: CDR1 SNHLY, CDR2 FYNNEI. With 5 bases removed from V and 3 bases from J, the gap between germline ends came to 9 bases. There are 13 residues in the CDR3. Here the CDR3 DNA reads TGTGCCAGCAGTAACTACATTACAGATACGCAGTATTTT. Amino acid sequence: CASSNYITDTQYF.

The chain carries TRBV6-5 and TRBJ2-2; the match to TRBD1 covers 11 bases. The CDR3 runs to 14 residues. In germline, CDR1 is MNHEY, CDR2 SVGAGI. CDR3: CGTDRGRNTGELFF. CDR3 nucleotide sequence: TGTGGCACGGACAGGGGGCGAAACACCGGGGAGCTGTTTTTT.

This clone was recorded only once. The chain combines TRBV6-5 with TRBJ2-7, with TRBD1 matching over 9 bases. The CDR3 length is 15 residues. The V gene end was trimmed by 7 bases and the J gene end by 4 bases; junction bases not matched to a gene: 11. Germline assignment: CDR1 MNHEY and CDR2 SVGAGI. CDR3: CASTLAGTGRYEQYF. CDR3 DNA sequence: TGTGCCAGCACCTTAGCTGGGACAGGGCGTTACGAGCAGTACTTC.

This clone was counted between two and nine times. The gene calls are TRBV27 and TRBJ1-1; D is possibly TRBD1 (5 bases). V was cut by 5 bases and J by 4 bases, with 14 bases left in between. Germline CDR1 reads MNHEY; CDR2 reads SMNVEV (reference sequence). The CDR3 runs to 14 residues. The CDR3 loop reads CASSGADTGTEAFF. The CDR3 DNA reads TGTGCCAGCAGTGGGGCAGACACCGGCACTGAAGCTTTCTTT.

The rearrangement links TRBV6-6 to TRBJ1-4; 9 bases fit TRBD1. CDR1 is MNHNY, CDR2 SVGAGI, per germline (reference sequence). Trimming cost V 7 bases and J 8 bases; bases outside gene matches: 8. The length of the CDR3 is 14 residues. CDR3 nucleotide sequence: TGTGCCAGCACCAACACAGGGGGCCGGGAAAAACTGTTTTTT. It translates to CASTNTGGREKLFF.

V usage is TRBV5-8 and J usage is TRBJ2-3; D unclear. Germline V gene sequence: CDR1 SGHTS, CDR2 YDEGEE. V was trimmed by 4 bases and J by 1 base, leaving 4 bases between them. The length of the CDR3 is 12 residues. CDR3: CASSPRTDTQYF. The CDR3 DNA is TGTGCCAGCAGCCCCCGCACAGATACGCAGTATTTT.

About this clone itself: This sample also contains other DNA sequences that code for the same CDR3. This chain joins TRBV5-1 and TRBJ2-7; no definite D call. Germline V CDR1 and CDR2: SGHRS, YFSETQ. The CDR3 has 11 amino acids. Deletions cut 2 bases from V and 6 bases from J, with 6 bases between. CDR3 sequence: CASSLAGEQYF. The DNA for the CDR3 is TGCGCCAGCAGCTTAGCTGGCGAGCAGTACTTC.

The V call is TRBV19, the J call TRBJ2-1; the match to TRBD2 covers 7 bases. The CDR3 consists of 13 residues. Looked up from germline, CDR1 is LNHDA and CDR2 is SQIVND (reference sequence). Germline trimming cut 5 bases from V and 6 bases from J; bases unmatched to any gene: 4. The CDR3 protein is CASSLSGINEQFF. The CDR3 DNA reads as TGTGCCAGTAGTCTGAGCGGGATCAATGAGCAGTTCTTC.

This clone was counted between two and nine times. The gene calls are TRBV5-1 and TRBJ1-2; D is uncertain. V lost 8 bases and J lost 3, with 8 bases in between. Germline V lookup: CDR1 SGHRS, CDR2 YFSETQ. The CDR3 extends over 11 amino acids. The CDR3 protein is CASRKDYGYTF. The DNA for the CDR3 is TGCGCCAGTCGGAAGGACTATGGCTACACCTTC.

DNA of the CDR3: TGTGCCAGCAGTTACTCTGACAGGGTTCTCGTCCTGACTTTC. It translates to CASSYSDRVLVLTF. The V and J genes are TRBV6-5 and TRBJ2-6; 7 bases are shared with TRBD1. The CDR3 runs to 14 residues. The J segment lost 12 bases and the V segment lost 0 bases, leaving 5 bases of the junction unmatched. CDR1 and CDR2 (germline): MNHEY, SVGAGI.

V usage is TRBV28 and J usage is TRBJ1-3; D unclear. V was shortened by 2 bases and J by 0 bases, with 14 bases between the two germline ends. In germline, CDR1 is MDHEN, CDR2 SYDVKM. This CDR3 spans 17 amino acids. In nucleotides, the CDR3 is TGTGCCAGCAGTTTAAGTATTGGGCGGACCTCTGGAAACACCATATATTTT. Protein product: CASSLSIGRTSGNTIYF.

Points on this clone: Other DNA sequences in this specimen translate into the identical CDR3. V gene TRBV7-2 combines with J gene TRBJ2-7, with 11 bases aligning to TRBD2. Germline lookup yields CDR1 SGHTA and CDR2 FQGNSA. J lost 0 bases, V lost 5 bases, and 3 bases had no gene match. The CDR3 sequence is 15 residues long. The CDR3: CASSLTSGSSYEQYF. The CDR3, as DNA: TGTGCCAGCAGCCTTACTAGCGGGAGCTCCTACGAGCAGTACTTC.

The rearrangement uses TRBV6-1 and TRBJ2-7; D may match TRBD1 or TRBD2 (5 bases each). V was cut by 5 bases and J by 7 bases, with 15 bases left in between. Germline CDR1 and CDR2: MNHNS and SASEGT. The CDR3 extends over 13 amino acids. The CDR3 bases are TGTGCCAGCAGTTCACGGACACGCGGGGAGCAGTACTTC. Protein sequence: CASSSRTRGEQYF.

The gene calls are TRBV2 and TRBJ2-1, with TRBD1 matching over 8 bases. The CDR3 runs to 13 residues. The V and J ends lost 5 bases and 4 bases, in that order; junction bases with no gene match: 1. Germline V gives CDR1 SNHLY, CDR2 FYNNEI. This chain's CDR3 is CASSYRGYNEQFF. The CDR3 nucleotides read TGTGCCAGCAGTTACAGGGGGTACAATGAGCAGTTCTTC.

In DNA, the CDR3 is TGTGCCAGCAGCCCAGGGGTCCTCGCGAACACCGGGGAGCTGTTTTTT. Its protein is CASSPGVLANTGELFF. V usage is TRBV7-3 and J usage is TRBJ2-2; TRBD1 might be the D (6 bases). V shed 5 bases and J shed 0 bases, with 13 bases lying between them. CDR1 SGHTA and CDR2 FQGTGA come from the germline V gene. CDR3 length equals 16 residues.

The chain couples TRBV7-6 to TRBJ1-4; D gene unclear. The CDR3 consists of 17 residues. Trimming left V 5 bases short and J 0 bases short, with 16 bases between. The germline CDR1 and CDR2 sequences are SGHVS and FNYEAQ. The CDR3 reads CASSPGVVTATNEKLFF. Written as DNA, the CDR3 is TGTGCCAGCAGCCCCGGGGTGGTTACTGCAACTAATGAAAAACTGTTTTTT.

This chain connects TRBV5-1 to TRBJ2-1, with D tentatively TRBD1 (6 bases). Germline CDR1 SGHRS, CDR2 YFSETQ. Trimming stripped 4 bases from V and 7 bases from J, with 27 bases between. The CDR3 extends over 18 amino acids. CDR3 in DNA: TGCGCCAGCAGCCCTTTAGGAACAGGGCGTAGGGGTATGAATGAGCAGTTCTTC. It codes for CASSPLGTGRRGMNEQFF.

This clone has a single count. The chain recombines TRBV6-1 with TRBJ2-7; D is ambiguous. The CDR3 has 13 residues. The V end lost 1 base, the J end lost 3 bases, and 7 bases lay between the germline ends. CDR1 is MNHNS, CDR2 SASEGT, per germline. This CDR3 is CASSEEAFYEQYF. CDR3 nucleotides: TGTGCCAGCAGTGAAGAGGCATTCTACGAGCAGTACTTC.

This chain links TRBV7-2 with TRBJ2-6; D is unclear. Germline V lookup: CDR1 SGHTA, CDR2 FQGNSA. V lost 1 base and J lost 0, with 4 bases in between. The CDR3 length is 15 residues. The CDR3 coding sequence is TGTGCCAGCAGCTTAGACAACTCTGGGGCCAACGTCCTGACTTTC. Its protein is CASSLDNSGANVLTF.

This chain joins TRBV7-9 and TRBJ2-1, with TRBD1 as a possible D gene (6 bases). The CDR3 runs to 17 residues. In germline, CDR1 is SEHNR, CDR2 FQNEAQ (reference sequence). The V end was cut by 5 bases, the J end by 1 base, with 18 bases between. In DNA, the CDR3 is TGTGCCAGCAGCCCCAGGAGGACGGGACAATCCTACAATGAGCAGTTCTTC. Protein: CASSPRRTGQSYNEQFF.

The rearrangement links TRBV10-2 to TRBJ2-1; TRBD2 aligns across 8 bases. Per germline, CDR1 WSHSY and CDR2 SAAADI. J gave up 8 bases and V 6 bases, and 6 bases lay outside the gene matches. The CDR3 length is 13 residues. The CDR3: CASRRAGEDEQFF. The CDR3 DNA is TGCGCCAGCAGGAGAGCGGGAGAGGATGAGCAGTTCTTC.